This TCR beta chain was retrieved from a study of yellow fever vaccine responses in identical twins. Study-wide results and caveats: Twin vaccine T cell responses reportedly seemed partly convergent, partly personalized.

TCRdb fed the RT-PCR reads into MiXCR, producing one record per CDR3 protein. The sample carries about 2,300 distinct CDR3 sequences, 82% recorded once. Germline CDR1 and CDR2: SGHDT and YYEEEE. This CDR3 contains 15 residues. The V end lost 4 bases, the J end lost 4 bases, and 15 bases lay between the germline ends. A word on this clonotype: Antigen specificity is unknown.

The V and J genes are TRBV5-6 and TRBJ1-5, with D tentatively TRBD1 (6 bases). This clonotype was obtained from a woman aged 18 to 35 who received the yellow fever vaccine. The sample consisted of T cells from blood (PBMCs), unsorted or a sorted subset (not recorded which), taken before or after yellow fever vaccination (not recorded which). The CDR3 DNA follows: TGTGCCAGCAGCGTACGGGACAACCGAAATCAGCCCCAGCATTTT. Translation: CASSVRDNRNQPQHF.